Below, one TCR beta chain is given with its context. CDR3 length: 18 residues. From germline, CDR1 is LNHDA and CDR2 SQIVND (reference sequence). V dropped 3 bases and J dropped 1; count of bases not matched to a gene: 10. Stated time point: baseline pretreatment blood. Regarding treatment: 15 Gy SBRT to primary tumor, nephrectomy 4 weeks later. The tumor was a clear cell renal cell carcinoma. This sample was taken from a study of radiation and T cells in renal cell carcinoma. Produced via immunoSEQ multiplex PCR; TCRdb's table is partial and in-frame only. The sample lists roughly 150,000 clones, roughly 90% occurring once.

Sequences were derived from blood, sampled from a patient whose treatment included radiotherapy and nephrectomy. The V call is TRBV19, the J call TRBJ1-5; TRBD1 matches at 9 bases. This clonotype originated in a woman in her 70s with renal cell carcinoma. CDR3 DNA sequence: TGTGCCAGTAGTATTCGGGACAGGGTGGGTCGCAGCAATCAGCCCCAGCATTTT. It yields the protein CASSIRDRVGRSNQPQHF.